Sequencing of this T cell receptor beta chain was carried out in a study of cytomegalovirus exposure and HLA in healthy donors. Points from the study as a whole: The study put under 200 TCR beta chains on its list as cytomegalovirus-associated. The tendency of first-cohort TCR clusters to co-occur in the roughly 120 validation repertoires was the finding of a later analysis. It was reported that the classifier diagnosed cytomegalovirus status with high specificity and sensitivity in both the original and validation cohorts.

Comment on this clone: The antigen remains undetermined.

Data came from immunoSEQ multiplex PCR; TCRdb stores just in-frame clones and leaves some out. The table has roughly 120,000 clones, approximately 90% seen once. The germline V gene encodes CDR1 SGHNT and CDR2 YENEEA. Trimming took 4 bases from V and 1 from J, leaving 19 bases between them. The CDR3 consists of 17 residues. The sample consisted of PBMCs. The receptor was isolated from a man in his late teens or twenties in good health and CMV-seronegative. The chain uses TRBV11-3 and TRBJ1-2; D perhaps matches TRBD1 (5 bases). The CDR3 sequence is CASSSPVQERDNYGYTF. DNA for the CDR3: TGTGCCAGCAGCTCTCCCGTACAGGAGAGAGATAACTATGGCTACACCTTC.